This T cell receptor (beta chain) appears in the sequencing data of a study of blood T cell repertoires in COVID-19. Across the study: Samples taken during acute and convalescent COVID-19 were collected in the United States, Italy and Spain.

Sequencing was performed with immunoSEQ multiplex PCR; in TCRdb, only in-frame clones are kept and a portion is missing. The sample lists roughly 150,000 clones; 85% were seen once. Germline loops: CDR1 LNHDA, CDR2 SQIVND (reference sequence). J lost 0 bases, V lost 2 bases, and 12 bases had no gene match. The CDR3 sequence is 19 residues long. The V and J genes are TRBV19 and TRBJ1-5; 8 nucleotides line up with TRBD1. This clonotype was obtained from a woman aged 40 to 55 who had recovered from COVID-19. Sample: PBMCs or T cells enriched from blood (not recorded which). The CDR3 reads CASSITRTGRINSNQPQHF. The DNA for the CDR3 is TGTGCCAGTAGTATAACAAGGACAGGGAGGATTAATAGCAATCAGCCCCAGCATTTT.